This TCR beta chain is drawn from a study of prognosis after radiotherapy for stage I lung cancer. Study overall: Concurrent therapy with stereotactic body radiotherapy was received by no patient. General study points: Unique TCR clone counts were lower following stereotactic body radiation therapy (median roughly 10,000 versus 7,000).

This CDR3 has 13 residues. The germline V gene encodes CDR1 MNHNS and CDR2 SASEGT. Trimming removed 5 bases at V and 2 bases at J, with 10 bases between. As for this clonotype: The antigen remains undetermined.

From genomic DNA, two-round multiplex PCR was used to amplify TCR beta CDR3. Primers specific to each TRBV and TRBJ gene drove first-round PCR. TCRdb re-called the multiplex PCR reads with MiXCR, one entry per CDR3 protein. The data hold 15,000 to 20,000 distinct CDR3 sequences, with roughly 30% observed a single time. This receptor was taken from a donor aged 50 or older with non-small cell lung cancer. The input for sequencing was PBMCs, taken before or after stereotactic body radiation therapy (not recorded which). This rearrangement joins TRBV6-1 to TRBJ2-7, with unresolved D. In DNA form, the CDR3 reads TGTGCCAGCAGTCAAACTACTGCCTACGAGCAGTACTTC. It specifies CASSQTTAYEQYF.